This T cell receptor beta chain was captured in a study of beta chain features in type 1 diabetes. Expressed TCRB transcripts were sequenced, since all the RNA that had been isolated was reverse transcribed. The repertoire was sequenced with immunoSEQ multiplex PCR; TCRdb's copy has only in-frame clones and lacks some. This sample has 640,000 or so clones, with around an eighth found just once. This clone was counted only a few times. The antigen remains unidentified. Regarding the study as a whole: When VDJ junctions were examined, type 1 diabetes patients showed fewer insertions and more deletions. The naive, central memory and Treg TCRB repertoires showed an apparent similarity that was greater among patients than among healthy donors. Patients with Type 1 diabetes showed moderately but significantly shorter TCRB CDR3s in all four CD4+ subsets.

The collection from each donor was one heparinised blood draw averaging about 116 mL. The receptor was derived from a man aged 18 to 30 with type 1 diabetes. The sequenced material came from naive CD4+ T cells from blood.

The CDR3 bases are TGTGCCAGCAGCCCCCTGGGGGGGGAAGAGACCCAGTACTTC. The encoded protein is CASSPLGGEETQYF. The V gene is TRBV9, the J gene TRBJ2-5, with 7 positions matching TRBD2. The germline CDR1 and CDR2 sequences are SGDLS and YYNGEE. The CDR3 is 14 residues long. J lost 3 bases, V lost 4 bases, and 6 bases had no gene match.